This TCR beta chain was captured in a study of blood T cell repertoires in COVID-19. Study as a whole: Some COVID-19 samples were acute and others convalescent; all came from the United States, Italy and Spain. The cDNA or gDNA used as material had been derived from T cells, B-cell-depleted T cells, or PBMCs.

Clones were sequenced by immunoSEQ multiplex PCR, and TCRdb holds only the in-frame ones, with some missing. The sample includes about 76,000 clones, 90% to 95% seen only once; the top ten take about 5%. The sample consisted of peripheral blood. This receptor was taken from a human donor in a cohort sampled during active COVID-19.

This CDR3 is CASSKTREAYEQYF. The CDR3 nucleotides read TGTGCCAGCAGCAAGACTAGGGAGGCCTACGAGCAGTACTTC. The chain couples TRBV7-2 to TRBJ2-7; perhaps TRBD2 as D (6 bases). The CDR3 extends over 14 amino acids. Trimming removed 5 bases at V and 2 bases at J, with 13 bases between. Germline CDR1 is SGHTA and CDR2 is FQGNSA.